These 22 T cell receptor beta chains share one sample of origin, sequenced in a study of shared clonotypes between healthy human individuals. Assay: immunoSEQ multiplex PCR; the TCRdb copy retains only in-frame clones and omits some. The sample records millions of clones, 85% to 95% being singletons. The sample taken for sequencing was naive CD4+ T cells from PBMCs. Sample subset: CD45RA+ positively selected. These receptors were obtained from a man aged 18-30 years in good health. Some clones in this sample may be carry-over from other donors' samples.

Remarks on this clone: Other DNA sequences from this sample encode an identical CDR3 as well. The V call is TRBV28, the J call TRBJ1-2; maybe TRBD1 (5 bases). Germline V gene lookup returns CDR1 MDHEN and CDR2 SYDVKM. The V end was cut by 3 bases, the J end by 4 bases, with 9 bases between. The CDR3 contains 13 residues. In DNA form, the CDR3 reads TGTGCCAGCAGTTTGGAGGGGCTCTATGGCTACACCTTC. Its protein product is CASSLEGLYGYTF.

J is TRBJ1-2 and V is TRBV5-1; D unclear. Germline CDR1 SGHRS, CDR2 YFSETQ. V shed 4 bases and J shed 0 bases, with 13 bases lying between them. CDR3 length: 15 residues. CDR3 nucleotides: TGCGCCAGCAGCCTTGGTGTGGTTACTAACTATGGCTACACCTTC. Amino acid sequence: CASSLGVVTNYGYTF.

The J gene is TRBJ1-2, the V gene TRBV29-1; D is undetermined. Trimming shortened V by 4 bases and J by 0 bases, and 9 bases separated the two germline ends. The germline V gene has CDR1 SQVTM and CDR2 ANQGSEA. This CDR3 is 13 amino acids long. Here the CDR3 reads CSVVGESNYGYTF. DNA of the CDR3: TGCAGCGTTGTGGGCGAATCTAACTATGGCTACACCTTC.

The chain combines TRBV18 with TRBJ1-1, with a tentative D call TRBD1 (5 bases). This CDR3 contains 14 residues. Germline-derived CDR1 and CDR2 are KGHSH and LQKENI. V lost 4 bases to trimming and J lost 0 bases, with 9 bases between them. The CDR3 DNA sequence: TGTGCCAGCTCACGCAGGGACTTGAACACTGAAGCTTTCTTT. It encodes CASSRRDLNTEAFF.

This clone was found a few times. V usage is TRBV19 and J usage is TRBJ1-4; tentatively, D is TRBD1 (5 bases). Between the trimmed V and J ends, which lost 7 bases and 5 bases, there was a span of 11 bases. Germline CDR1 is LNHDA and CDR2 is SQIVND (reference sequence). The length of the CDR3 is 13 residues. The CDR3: CASMRRTNEKLFF. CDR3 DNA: TGTGCCAGTATGCGACGGACAAATGAAAAACTGTTTTTT.

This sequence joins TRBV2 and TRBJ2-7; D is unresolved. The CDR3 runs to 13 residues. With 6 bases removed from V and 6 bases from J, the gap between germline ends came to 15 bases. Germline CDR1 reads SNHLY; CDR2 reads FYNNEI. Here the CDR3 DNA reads TGTGCCAGCAGGTTCGGGCCTCTGGCCGAGCAGTACTTC. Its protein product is CASRFGPLAEQYF.

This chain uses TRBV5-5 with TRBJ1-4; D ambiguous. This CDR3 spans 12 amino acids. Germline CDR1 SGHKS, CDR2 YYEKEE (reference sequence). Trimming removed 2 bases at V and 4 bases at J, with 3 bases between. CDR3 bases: TGTGCCAGCAGCTTCCTTAATGAAAAACTGTTTTTT. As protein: CASSFLNEKLFF. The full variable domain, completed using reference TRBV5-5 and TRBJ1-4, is DAGVTQSPTHLIKTRGQQVTLRCSPISGHKSVSWYQQVLGQGPQFIFQYYEKEERGRGNFPDRFSARQFPNYSSELNVNALLLGDSALYLCASSFLNEKLFFGSGTQLSVL.

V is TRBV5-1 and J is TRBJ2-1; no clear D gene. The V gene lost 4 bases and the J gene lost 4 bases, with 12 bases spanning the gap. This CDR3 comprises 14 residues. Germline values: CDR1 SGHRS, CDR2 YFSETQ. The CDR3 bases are TGCGCCAGCAGCGCCGGAGACGGATACAATGAGCAGTTCTTC. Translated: CASSAGDGYNEQFF.

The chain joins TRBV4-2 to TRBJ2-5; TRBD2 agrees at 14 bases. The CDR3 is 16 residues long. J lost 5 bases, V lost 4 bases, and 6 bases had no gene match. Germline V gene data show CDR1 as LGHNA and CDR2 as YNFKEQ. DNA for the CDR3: TGTGCCAGCAGCCGGGGACTAGCGGGAGAAAGGGAGACCCAGTACTTC. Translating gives CASSRGLAGERETQYF.

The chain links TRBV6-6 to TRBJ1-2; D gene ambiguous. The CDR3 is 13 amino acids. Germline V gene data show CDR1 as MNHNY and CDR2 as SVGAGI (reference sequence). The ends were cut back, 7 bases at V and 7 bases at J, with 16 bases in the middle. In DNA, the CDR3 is TGTGCCAGCACCCAATCGGTGAACCCTGGCTACACCTTC. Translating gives CASTQSVNPGYTF.

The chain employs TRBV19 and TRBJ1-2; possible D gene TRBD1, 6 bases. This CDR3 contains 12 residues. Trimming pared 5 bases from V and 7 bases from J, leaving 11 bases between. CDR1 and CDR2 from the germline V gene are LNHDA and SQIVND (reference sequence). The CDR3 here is CASSYRDLGYTF. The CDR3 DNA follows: TGTGCCAGTAGTTACAGGGATCTTGGCTACACCTTC.

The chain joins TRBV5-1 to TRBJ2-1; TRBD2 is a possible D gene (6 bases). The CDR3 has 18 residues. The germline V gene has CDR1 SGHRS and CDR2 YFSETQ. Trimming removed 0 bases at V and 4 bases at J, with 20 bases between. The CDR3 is CASSLASSGSSTYNEQFF. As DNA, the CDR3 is TGCGCCAGCAGCTTGGCCTCGTCCGGGAGCTCCACTTACAATGAGCAGTTCTTC. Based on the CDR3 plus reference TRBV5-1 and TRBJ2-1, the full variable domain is KAGVTQTPRYLIKTRGQQVTLSCSPISGHRSVSWYQQTPGQGLQFLFEYFSETQRNKGNFPGRFSGRQFSNSRSEMNVSTLELGDSALYLCASSLASSGSSTYNEQFFGPGTRLTVL.

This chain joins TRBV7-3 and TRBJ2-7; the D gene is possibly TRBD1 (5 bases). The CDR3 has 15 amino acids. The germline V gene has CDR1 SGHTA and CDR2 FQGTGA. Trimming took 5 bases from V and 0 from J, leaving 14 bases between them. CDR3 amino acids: CASSLGAGLSYEQYF. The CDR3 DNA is TGTGCCAGCAGCCTAGGGGCAGGGCTCTCCTACGAGCAGTACTTC.

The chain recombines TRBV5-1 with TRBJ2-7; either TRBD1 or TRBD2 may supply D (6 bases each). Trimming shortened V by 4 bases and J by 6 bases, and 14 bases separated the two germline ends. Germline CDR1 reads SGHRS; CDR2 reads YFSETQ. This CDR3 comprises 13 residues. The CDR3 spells CASSPREGGEQYF. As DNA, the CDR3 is TGCGCCAGCAGCCCTAGAGAGGGGGGCGAGCAGTACTTC.

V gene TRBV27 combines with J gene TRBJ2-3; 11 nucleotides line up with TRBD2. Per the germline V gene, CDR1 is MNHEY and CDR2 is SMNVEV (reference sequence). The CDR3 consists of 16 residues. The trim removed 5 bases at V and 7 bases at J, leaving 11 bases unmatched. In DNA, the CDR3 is TGTGCCAGCAGTACCCGACTAGCGGGATTGTCATATACGCAGTATTTT. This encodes CASSTRLAGLSYTQYF.

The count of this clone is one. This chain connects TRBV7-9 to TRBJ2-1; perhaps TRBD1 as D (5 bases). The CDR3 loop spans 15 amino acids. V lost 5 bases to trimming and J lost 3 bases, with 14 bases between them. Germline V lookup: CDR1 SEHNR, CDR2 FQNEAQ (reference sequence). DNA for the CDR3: TGTGCCAGCAGCCCCACGAGCAGGGACTACAATGAGCAGTTCTTC. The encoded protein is CASSPTSRDYNEQFF.

CDR3 sequence (DNA): TGTGCCAGCAGGACAGGGCAGAACTATGGCTACACCTTC. It codes for CASRTGQNYGYTF. The rearrangement uses TRBV7-2 and TRBJ1-2, with 7 bases aligning to TRBD1. V shed 6 bases, J shed 2 bases, and the junction held 3 bases outside the gene matches. The CDR3 runs 13 residues. From germline, CDR1 is SGHTA and CDR2 FQGNSA.

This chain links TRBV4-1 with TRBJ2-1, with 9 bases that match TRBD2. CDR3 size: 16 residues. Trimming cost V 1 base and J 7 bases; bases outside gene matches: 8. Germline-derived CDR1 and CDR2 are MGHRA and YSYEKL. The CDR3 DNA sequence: TGCGCCAGCAGCCAAGTGGCGGGAGGGCCCAGGAATGAGCAGTTCTTC. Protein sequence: CASSQVAGGPRNEQFF.

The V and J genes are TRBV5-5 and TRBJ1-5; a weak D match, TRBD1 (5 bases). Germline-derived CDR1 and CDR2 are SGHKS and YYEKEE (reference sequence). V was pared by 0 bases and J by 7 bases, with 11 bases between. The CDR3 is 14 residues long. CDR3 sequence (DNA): TGTGCCAGCAGCTTGGGTTCAGGGCGGCAGCCCCAGCATTTT. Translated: CASSLGSGRQPQHF.

CDR3 in amino acids: CASNQLGTQYF. For the CDR3, the DNA is TGTGCCAGCAACCAGCTTGGGACCCAGTACTTC. The rearrangement links TRBV25-1 to TRBJ2-5, with D uncertain. Germline assignment: CDR1 MGHDK and CDR2 SYGVNS. Between the trimmed V and J ends, which lost 7 bases and 7 bases, there was a span of 10 bases. CDR3 length: 11 residues. Supplemented by reference TRBV25-1 and TRBJ2-5, the full variable domain reads EADIYQTPRYLVIGTGKKITLECSQTMGHDKMYWYQQDPGMELHLIHYSYGVNSTEKGDLSSESTVSRIRTEHFPLTLESARPSHTSQYLCASNQLGTQYFGPGTRLLVL.

CDR3 sequence reads: CASSPGQHNEKLFF. DNA for the CDR3: TGTGCCAGCAGCCCGGGACAGCATAATGAAAAACTGTTTTTT. V gene TRBV4-2 combines with J gene TRBJ1-4, with TRBD1 identical over 7 bases. CDR3 length equals 14 residues. With 4 bases clipped from V and 4 bases from J, the junction kept 3 bases outside the gene matches. In germline, CDR1 is LGHNA, CDR2 YNFKEQ.

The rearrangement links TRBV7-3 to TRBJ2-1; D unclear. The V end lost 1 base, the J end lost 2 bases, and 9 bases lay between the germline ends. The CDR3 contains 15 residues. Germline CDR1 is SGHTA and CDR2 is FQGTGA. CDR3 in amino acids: CASSLNRGTYNEQFF. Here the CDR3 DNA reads TGTGCCAGCAGCTTAAACAGAGGCACCTACAATGAGCAGTTCTTC. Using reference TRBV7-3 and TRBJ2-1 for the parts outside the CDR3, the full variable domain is GAGVSQTPSNKVTEKGKYVELRCDPISGHTALYWYRQSLGQGPEFLIYFQGTGAADDSGLPNDRFFAVRPEGSVSTLKIQRTERGDSAVYLCASSLNRGTYNEQFFGPGTRLTVL.